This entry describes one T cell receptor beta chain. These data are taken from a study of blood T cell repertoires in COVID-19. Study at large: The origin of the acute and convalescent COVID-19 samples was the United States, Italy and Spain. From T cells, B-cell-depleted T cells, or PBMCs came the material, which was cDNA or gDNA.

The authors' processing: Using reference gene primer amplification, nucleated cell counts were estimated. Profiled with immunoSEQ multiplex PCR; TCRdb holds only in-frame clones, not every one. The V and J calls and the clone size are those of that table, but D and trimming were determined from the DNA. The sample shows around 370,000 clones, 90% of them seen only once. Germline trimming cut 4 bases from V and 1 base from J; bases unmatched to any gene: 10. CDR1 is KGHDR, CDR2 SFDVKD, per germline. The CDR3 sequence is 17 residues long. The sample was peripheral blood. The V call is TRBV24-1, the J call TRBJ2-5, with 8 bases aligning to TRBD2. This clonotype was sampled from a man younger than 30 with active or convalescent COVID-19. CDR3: CATSEAGTSVFQETQYF. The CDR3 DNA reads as TGTGCCACCAGTGAAGCCGGGACTAGTGTTTTCCAAGAGACCCAGTACTTC.